Presented here are 27 T cell receptor beta chains from one specimen sequenced in a study of blood T cell repertoires in COVID-19. Measured with immunoSEQ multiplex PCR; TCRdb has only the in-frame clones, and not every one. In the table there are under 150,000 clones, approximately 86% of which are singletons. The sequenced sample consisted of peripheral blood. These receptors originate from a woman aged 45 to 65 who had recovered from COVID-19.

V is TRBV6-5 and J is TRBJ2-7; the match to TRBD2 covers 7 bases. The germline gives CDR1 MNHEY, CDR2 SVGAGI. The CDR3 runs to 14 residues. Losses at the gene ends were 9 bases for V and 2 bases for J; bases not matched to a gene: 10. Here the CDR3 DNA reads TGTGCCAGTTGGGGGGGTATCAGGGCCTACGAGCAGTACTTC. Encoded protein: CASWGGIRAYEQYF.

CDR3 sequence: CASRPSHSGKETQYF. In DNA, the CDR3 is TGTGCCAGCCGCCCCTCTCATAGCGGGAAAGAGACCCAGTACTTC. The chain recombines TRBV18 with TRBJ2-5, with 8 bases fitting TRBD2. After removal of 8 bases from V and 3 bases from J, the junction contained 11 bases not matched to a gene. The CDR3 spans 15 residues. The germline CDR1 and CDR2 sequences are KGHSH and LQKENI.

This chain uses TRBV25-1 with TRBJ2-7; maybe TRBD1 (6 bases). V gave up 4 bases and J gave up 2 bases, with 12 bases separating them. There are 14 residues in the CDR3. Germline lookup yields CDR1 MGHDK and CDR2 SYGVNS. Here the CDR3 reads CASSVTGSAYEQYF. CDR3 DNA sequence: TGTGCCAGCAGTGTTACAGGGAGCGCCTACGAGCAGTACTTC.

The chain links TRBV6-6 to TRBJ2-1, with D perhaps TRBD1 (7 bases). In germline, CDR1 is MNHNY, CDR2 SVGAGI (reference sequence). V lost 11 bases and J 5 bases, leaving 16 bases between the germline ends. CDR3 length: 13 amino acids. CDR3 region: CALRTGGDNEQFF. In DNA, the CDR3 is TGTGCCCTGAGGACAGGCGGGGACAATGAGCAGTTCTTC.

This chain uses TRBV7-9 with TRBJ1-2; 7 bases line up with TRBD1. V trimming: 5 bases; J trimming: 1 base; junction bases outside the gene matches: 10. The CDR3 consists of 16 residues. CDR1 SEHNR and CDR2 FQNEAQ come from the germline V gene (reference sequence). The CDR3 DNA reads TGTGCCAGCAGCCCCGAGGAGGGGGCGAATAACTATGGCTACACCTTC. Amino acid sequence: CASSPEEGANNYGYTF.

V and J are TRBV5-5 and TRBJ2-1, with 8 positions matching TRBD2. Trimming at V came to 1 base and at J to 1 base, leaving 1 base not matched to a gene. Per germline, CDR1 SGHKS and CDR2 YYEKEE (reference sequence). The CDR3 spans 15 residues. Here the CDR3 reads CASSLSGSSYNEQFF. CDR3 bases: TGTGCCAGCAGCTTGAGCGGGAGTTCCTACAATGAGCAGTTCTTC.

This clone occurred once. The V and J genes are TRBV10-3 and TRBJ2-3; perhaps TRBD2 as D (6 bases). Germline V lookup: CDR1 ENHRY, CDR2 SYGVKD. The CDR3 spans 14 residues. Trimming took off 8 bases at V and 5 bases at J, with 17 bases between the two ends. DNA for the CDR3: TGTGCCATCTCCTGGGGCGGGGTAGAAGATACGCAGTATTTT. Its protein is CAISWGGVEDTQYF.

V is TRBV6-2 or TRBV6-3 and J is TRBJ1-6, with D perhaps TRBD1 (6 bases). The CDR3 runs to 13 residues. Looked up from germline, CDR1 is MNHEY and CDR2 is SVGEGT. V lost 2 bases, J lost 10 bases, and 9 bases lay in between. CDR3 bases: TGTGCCAGCAGTTACCGGACAGCCTCACCCCTCCACTTT. This sequence encodes CASSYRTASPLHF.

The sample holds a few counts of this clone. The rearrangement uses TRBV5-4 and TRBJ1-6; TRBD1 matches at 12 bases. The junction had 11 bases not matched to a gene; V was cut back by 4 bases and J by 9 bases. Per the germline V gene, CDR1 is SGHNT and CDR2 is YYREEE (reference sequence). The CDR3 is made up of 17 amino acids. CDR3 in amino acids: CASSPFGGTGGFSPLHF. CDR3 DNA: TGTGCCAGCAGCCCCTTTGGCGGGACAGGGGGCTTTTCACCCCTCCACTTT.

The chain employs TRBV5-1 and TRBJ2-3; tentatively, D is TRBD2 (7 bases). Trimming removed 1 base at V and 2 bases at J, with 14 bases between. Germline V CDR1 and CDR2: SGHRS, YFSETQ. The CDR3 contains 16 residues. The CDR3 here is CASSLQGGGNTDTQYF. Here the CDR3 DNA reads TGCGCCAGCAGCTTGCAGGGCGGGGGCAACACAGATACGCAGTATTTT.

The sample holds one count of this clone. This rearrangement joins TRBV29-1 to TRBJ2-3; no firm D call. Looked up from germline, CDR1 is SQVTM and CDR2 is ANQGSEA. Between the trimmed V and J ends, which lost 4 bases and 6 bases, there was a span of 5 bases. The CDR3 sequence is 10 residues long. CDR3 amino acids: CSVAGDTQYF. As DNA, the CDR3 is TGCAGCGTTGCCGGTGATACGCAGTATTTT.

The rearrangement uses TRBV5-4 and TRBJ2-1, with 9 nucleotides matching TRBD2. After removal of 3 bases from V and 9 bases from J, the junction contained 10 bases not matched to a gene. There are 15 residues in the CDR3. From germline, CDR1 is SGHNT and CDR2 YYREEE (reference sequence). The CDR3 coding sequence is TGTGCCAGCAGCTCAAGTGGCGGGAGGGCTGTTGAGCAGTTCTTC. Protein sequence: CASSSSGGRAVEQFF.

The chain is built from TRBV6-2 or TRBV6-3 and TRBJ2-1; 8 bases agree with TRBD2. V was pared by 2 bases and J by 9 bases, with 9 bases of the junction left unmatched. CDR3 size: 15 residues. The germline CDR1 and CDR2 sequences are MNHEY and SVGEGT. The CDR3 DNA reads TGTGCCAGCAGTTACACGGGGGGGGAAGGGGGTGAGCAGTTCTTC. This translates into CASSYTGGEGGEQFF.

This chain uses TRBV7-9 with TRBJ1-1; possibly TRBD1 for D (5 bases). Germline V gene lookup returns CDR1 SEHNR and CDR2 FQNEAQ (reference sequence). Trimming removed 6 bases at V and 4 bases at J, with 18 bases between. The CDR3 has 15 residues. This chain's CDR3 is CASSGPQQDLTEAFF. CDR3 nucleotide sequence: TGTGCCAGCAGTGGCCCCCAACAGGATCTCACTGAAGCTTTCTTT. The whole variable domain, filled in from reference TRBV7-9 and TRBJ1-1, reads DTGVSQNPRHKITKRGQNVTFRCDPISEHNRLYWYRQTLGQGPEFLTYFQNEAQLEKSRLLSDRFSAERPKGSFSTLEIQRTEQGDSAMYLCASSGPQQDLTEAFFGQGTRLTVV.

This clone has just one count. The V and J genes are TRBV27 and TRBJ1-2, with D possibly matching TRBD1 (5 bases). Trimming shortened V by 6 bases and J by 4 bases, and 15 bases separated the two germline ends. CDR3 length equals 14 residues. CDR1 is MNHEY and CDR2 is SMNVEV in the germline V gene (reference sequence). The CDR3: CASSSQRDGYGYTF. The CDR3 DNA follows: TGTGCCAGCAGCTCTCAGCGGGACGGCTATGGCTACACCTTC.

This clone was found once. The J gene is TRBJ1-2, the V gene TRBV6-5; D gene ambiguous. The CDR3 runs to 14 residues. V was cut by 6 bases and J by 4 bases, with 15 bases left in between. Germline CDR1 reads MNHEY; CDR2 reads SVGAGI. CDR3 amino acids: CASSPLGEIYGYTF. The CDR3 coding sequence is TGTGCCAGCAGCCCCCTTGGGGAGATCTATGGCTACACCTTC.

The chain couples TRBV6-1 to TRBJ2-3; 8 positions match TRBD2. CDR1 MNHNS and CDR2 SASEGT come from the germline V gene. CDR3 length: 18 residues. V shed 4 bases, J shed 1 base, and the junction held 13 bases outside the gene matches. CDR3: CASSARFSGVGGTDTQYF. The DNA of the CDR3 is TGTGCCAGCAGTGCCCGATTTAGCGGGGTAGGCGGCACAGATACGCAGTATTTT.

The chain uses TRBV7-2 and TRBJ1-2; D not certain. The V end lost 1 base, the J end lost 3 bases, and 6 bases lay between the germline ends. Germline loops: CDR1 SGHTA, CDR2 FQGNSA. This CDR3 is 13 amino acids long. CDR3 in DNA: TGTGCCAGCAGCTTAGAGTCGGACTATGGCTACACCTTC. Translating gives CASSLESDYGYTF.

This chain connects TRBV30 to TRBJ2-2; 7 bases match TRBD2. Germline CDR1 is GTSNPN and CDR2 is SVGIG (reference sequence). With V trimmed by 0 bases and J by 3 bases, 10 bases remained unmatched. The CDR3 is 17 residues long. The DNA of the CDR3 is TGTGCCTGGAGTGTATCGCGGGAGTTTCCCGACACCGGGGAGCTGTTTTTT. Its translation: CAWSVSREFPDTGELFF.

The V call is TRBV7-9, the J call TRBJ1-2; D is uncertain. Per the germline V gene, CDR1 is SEHNR and CDR2 is FQNEAQ (reference sequence). This CDR3 has 14 amino acids. Trimming removed 5 bases from V and 6 bases from J, with 16 bases in between. CDR3 sequence (DNA): TGTGCCAGCAGCCCGAGAAACCCCCAAGATGGCTACACCTTC. It encodes CASSPRNPQDGYTF.

The chain has TRBV5-1 and TRBJ2-3, with D uncertain. The V and J ends lost 4 bases and 2 bases respectively, with 11 bases between them. There are 14 residues in the CDR3. Per the germline V gene, CDR1 is SGHRS and CDR2 is YFSETQ. CDR3 region: CASSQIVSTDTQYF. DNA for the CDR3: TGCGCCAGCAGCCAAATAGTATCCACAGATACGCAGTATTTT.

The chain's CDR3 is CASSLSEQGSYGYTF. The CDR3 coding sequence is TGTGCCAGCAGTTTATCGGAGCAGGGATCCTATGGCTACACCTTC. The chain uses TRBV27 and TRBJ1-2, with D possibly matching TRBD1 (5 bases). The CDR3 covers 15 residues. The ends were cut back, 0 bases at V and 4 bases at J, with 12 bases in the middle. The germline gives CDR1 MNHEY, CDR2 SMNVEV (reference sequence).

V and J are TRBV2 and TRBJ2-3, with 7 bases aligning to TRBD2. J was trimmed by 4 bases and V by 4 bases; bases with no gene match: 8. CDR1 is SNHLY and CDR2 is FYNNEI in the germline V gene. The CDR3 consists of 15 residues. The DNA for the CDR3 is TGTGCCAGCAGTGTGGAGCGGGGCTCATCAGATACGCAGTATTTT. It is translated as CASSVERGSSDTQYF.

The V and J genes are TRBV19 and TRBJ2-3; TRBD2 is a possible D gene (6 bases). The CDR3 loop spans 17 amino acids. Trimming pared 6 bases from V and 3 bases from J, leaving 22 bases between. Germline CDR1 is LNHDA and CDR2 is SQIVND (reference sequence). In DNA, the CDR3 is TGTGCCAGTAGCCCTCACGGGGGTGTGGTCCAAACAGATACGCAGTATTTT. Its translation: CASSPHGGVVQTDTQYF. The full variable domain, with the rest looked up from reference TRBV19 and TRBJ2-3, is DGGITQSPKYLFRKEGQNVTLSCEQNLNHDAMYWYRQDPGQGLRLIYYSQIVNDFQKGDIAEGYSVSREKKESFPLTVTSAQKNPTAFYLCASSPHGGVVQTDTQYFGPGTRLTVL.

The CDR3, as DNA: TGCGCCAGCAGCTTGGGGGACAGGGAAGGTGAAAAACTGTTTTTT. Translating gives CASSLGDREGEKLFF. V is TRBV5-1 and J is TRBJ1-4; the match to TRBD1 covers 9 bases. V lost 0 bases and J lost 7; bases outside the gene matches: 4. CDR3 length: 15 residues. Germline lookup yields CDR1 SGHRS and CDR2 YFSETQ.

J is TRBJ2-1 and V is TRBV5-1; D perhaps matches TRBD2 (6 bases). In germline, CDR1 is SGHRS, CDR2 YFSETQ. Between the trimmed V and J ends, which lost 4 bases and 6 bases, there was a span of 17 bases. The CDR3 totals 15 residues. The CDR3 spells CASSVAGPYINEQFF. DNA for the CDR3: TGCGCCAGCAGCGTTGCGGGGCCATATATCAATGAGCAGTTCTTC. The full variable domain, in which reference TRBV5-1 and TRBJ2-1 provide the parts outside the CDR3, is KAGVTQTPRYLIKTRGQQVTLSCSPISGHRSVSWYQQTPGQGLQFLFEYFSETQRNKGNFPGRFSGRQFSNSRSEMNVSTLELGDSALYLCASSVAGPYINEQFFGPGTRLTVL.

This chain connects TRBV7-8 to TRBJ2-7, with 9 bases matching TRBD1. Losses at the gene ends were 6 bases for V and 0 bases for J; bases not matched to a gene: 9. CDR3 size: 16 residues. CDR1 and CDR2 (germline): SGHVS, FQNEAQ. The CDR3 loop reads CASSVPGTGSSYEQYF. In DNA form, the CDR3 reads TGTGCCAGCAGTGTGCCCGGGACAGGGAGCTCCTACGAGCAGTACTTC.